Sequencing of this TCR beta chain was carried out in a study of blood T cell repertoires in COVID-19. Losses at the gene ends were 5 bases for V and 4 bases for J; bases not matched to a gene: 17. The CDR3 extends over 18 amino acids. Per germline, CDR1 MGHRA and CDR2 YSYEKL. Assay: immunoSEQ multiplex PCR; the TCRdb copy retains only in-frame clones and omits some. The sample yields over 450,000 clones, roughly 91% seen once. This receptor was identified in a woman in her 50s with COVID-19, enrolled during active disease. The rearrangement uses TRBV4-1 and TRBJ1-1; 9 nucleotides match TRBD1. Sample: peripheral blood. The chain's CDR3 is CASSWGQGNGLVGTEAFF. CDR3 DNA: TGCGCCAGCAGCTGGGGACAGGGTAACGGGTTGGTGGGCACTGAAGCTTTCTTT.